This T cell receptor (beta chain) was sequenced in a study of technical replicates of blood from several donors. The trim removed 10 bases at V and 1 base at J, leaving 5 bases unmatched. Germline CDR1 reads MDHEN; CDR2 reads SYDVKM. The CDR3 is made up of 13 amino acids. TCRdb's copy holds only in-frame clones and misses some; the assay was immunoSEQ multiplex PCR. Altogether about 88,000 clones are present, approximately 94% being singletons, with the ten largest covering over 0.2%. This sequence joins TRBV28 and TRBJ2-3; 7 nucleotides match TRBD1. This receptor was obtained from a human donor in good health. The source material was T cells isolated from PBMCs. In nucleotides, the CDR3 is TGTGCCACCAAACAGGGGCGCACAGATACGCAGTATTTT. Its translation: CATKQGRTDTQYF.